This T cell receptor (beta chain) derives from a study of identical twins. This clonotype was detected ten times or more. Its cognate antigen is unknown. The CDR3 is 13 amino acids. Trimming took off 6 bases at V and 9 bases at J, with 15 bases between the two ends. A template switching step contributed a universal primer site, while unique molecular identifiers were present in the cDNA. TCRdb used MiXCR to reprocess the 5' RACE reads, holding one entry per CDR3 protein. The data contain about 660,000 distinct CDR3 sequences, under 9% of them singletons. In every case, the donor was a healthy Caucasian. Study-wide points: Invariant MAIT and iNKT cells are populations that could partly confound zero-insertion analyses.

These same records also appear under a second study, on yellow fever vaccine responses in identical twins.

The TCR sequence derives from a woman under 30 in good health. The genes are TRBV12-3 or TRBV12-4 and TRBJ2-1; D not certain. The specimen was PBMCs. Here the CDR3 reads CASRTNGMREQFF. CDR3 nucleotides: TGTGCCAGCAGAACTAATGGGATGCGTGAGCAGTTCTTC.